This T cell receptor beta chain was documented in a study of CD8 T cells in ankylosing spondylitis. Comment on this clonotype: Its antigen is still unknown.

The CDR3 totals 15 residues. Germline CDR1 reads LNHDA; CDR2 reads SQIVND (reference sequence). V lost 3 bases and J 5 bases, leaving 15 bases between the germline ends. TCRdb fed the 5' RACE reads into MiXCR, producing one record per CDR3 protein. The sample yields about 300,000 distinct CDR3 sequences, 20% seen once. Study-level findings and limits: A motif of fewer than ten highly homologous TCR beta variants was seen as apparently characteristic of ankylosing spondylitis blood. A CD8+ phenotype characterized the disease-linked clones, which were relatively rare in peripheral blood.

The chain has TRBV19 and TRBJ2-3, with D tentatively TRBD2 (6 bases). The receptor was derived from a female donor with ankylosing spondylitis or in good health (not recorded which). The source material was blood, either unsorted or a sorted T cell fraction (not recorded which). The CDR3 spells CASSIQGRREDTQYF. CDR3 coding DNA: TGTGCCAGTAGTATCCAGGGACGGCGGGAAGATACGCAGTATTTT.